The next 4 T cell receptor beta chains were all read from a single sample in a study of OX40 agonist ivuxolimab in advanced cancers. Produced via immunoSEQ multiplex PCR; TCRdb's table is partial and in-frame only. The sample consists of about 64,000 clones, almost 85% of them appearing once. The starting material was CD4+ or CD8+ T cells sorted from blood, obtained in a trial of the OX40 agonist ivuxolimab. These receptors all stem from an adult with an advanced solid tumor such as melanoma, head and neck, liver or kidney cancer.

This clone was observed a single time. This sequence joins TRBV11-1 and TRBJ2-7, with D maybe TRBD1 (6 bases). Trimming removed 4 bases from V and 5 bases from J, with 9 bases in between. The germline V gene encodes CDR1 SGHAT and CDR2 FQDESV (reference sequence). The CDR3 runs to 12 residues. CDR3: CASSSGQNEQYF. CDR3 nucleotide sequence: TGTGCCAGCAGCTCCGGACAGAACGAGCAGTACTTC.

V is TRBV4-1 and J is TRBJ2-7, with D unclear. This CDR3 has 15 amino acids. The germline V and J ends were trimmed by 0 bases and 5 bases, with 14 bases remaining between them. Germline lookup yields CDR1 MGHRA and CDR2 YSYEKL. In nucleotides, the CDR3 is TGCGCCAGCAGCCAAGATTCAGCTACCTACGACGAGCAGTACTTC. This sequence encodes CASSQDSATYDEQYF.

This clone was found once. The chain couples TRBV9 to TRBJ2-1, with TRBD1 matching 10 bases. V lost 0 bases, J lost 4 bases, and 10 bases stayed unmatched. The CDR3 is 18 residues long. Germline V gene lookup returns CDR1 SGDLS and CDR2 YYNGEE. The CDR3 sequence: CASSVAPGTGALYNEQFF. The CDR3 nucleotides are TGTGCCAGCAGCGTAGCCCCCGGGACAGGGGCGTTATACAATGAGCAGTTCTTC.

V and J are TRBV28 and TRBJ2-7; 10 bases match TRBD1. Germline-derived CDR1 and CDR2 are MDHEN and SYDVKM. This CDR3 has 14 amino acids. The junction had 4 bases not matched to a gene; V was cut back by 4 bases and J by 4 bases. This CDR3 is CASSWTGGLYEQYF. CDR3 in DNA: TGTGCCAGCAGTTGGACAGGGGGTCTTTACGAGCAGTACTTC. Looking up the rest from reference TRBV28 and TRBJ2-7 gives the full variable domain: DVKVTQSSRYLVKRTGEKVFLECVQDMDHENMFWYRQDPGLGLRLIYFSYDVKMKEKGDIPEGYSVSREKKERFSLILESASTNQTSMYLCASSWTGGLYEQYFGPGTRLTVT.